One sample yielded the 22 T cell receptor beta chains listed below, sequenced in a study of vaccination effects on CD4 cells after COVID-19. Antigen-specific CD4+ T cell clonotypes were called by their expansion after viral peptide-pool culture in ViraFEST. CD4+ T cell isolation took place after 10 days of culture. Each participant was administered two doses of either the BNT162b2 or the mRNA-1273 vaccine. Clones were sequenced by immunoSEQ multiplex PCR, and TCRdb holds only the in-frame ones, with some missing. The table has some 68,000 clones, approximately 82% seen once. For these receptors, no antigen is known. The sequencing used CD4+ T cells from PBMCs cultured with HCoV-229E spike peptides, collected after COVID-19 vaccination. Receptors originate from a human donor who received a COVID-19 vaccine.

The V call is TRBV7-2, the J call TRBJ2-3; the match to TRBD2 covers 8 bases. Germline CDR1 reads SGHTA; CDR2 reads FQGNSA. Unmatched junction bases numbered 5, after V lost 7 bases and J lost 2 bases. This CDR3 comprises 14 residues. The CDR3 coding sequence is TGTGCCAGCAACCAGCGGGGGTTCACAGATACGCAGTATTTT. It specifies CASNQRGFTDTQYF. Complete variable domain (other parts from reference TRBV7-2 and TRBJ2-3): GAGVSQSPSNKVTEKGKDVELRCDPISGHTALYWYRQSLGQGLEFLIYFQGNSAPDKSGLPSDRFSAERTGGSVSTLTIQRTQQEDSAVYLCASNQRGFTDTQYFGPGTRLTVL.

The genes are TRBV6-1 and TRBJ2-3; 7 nucleotides line up with TRBD1. Germline CDR1 and CDR2: MNHNS and SASEGT. The trim removed 2 bases at V and 0 bases at J, leaving 5 bases unmatched. The CDR3 has 16 residues. CDR3 DNA: TGTGCCAGCAGTGAATTGGGACAGTTTAGCACAGATACGCAGTATTTT. Translated, it gives CASSELGQFSTDTQYF.

The rearrangement uses TRBV6-5 and TRBJ1-2, with unresolved D. V lost 5 bases and J lost 4, with 8 bases in between. This CDR3 comprises 12 residues. From germline, CDR1 is MNHEY and CDR2 SVGAGI. Here the CDR3 reads CASSRIGYGYTF. Written as DNA, the CDR3 is TGTGCCAGCAGTAGGATCGGCTATGGCTACACCTTC.

This chain's CDR3 is CASSKERGASGGPSSYNEQFF. The CDR3 DNA reads as TGTGCCAGCAGCAAAGAAAGAGGGGCTAGCGGGGGCCCTAGCTCCTACAATGAGCAGTTCTTC. J is TRBJ2-1 and V is TRBV21-1; the listed D gene, TRBD2, was not tested against the DNA. TRBV21-1 is recorded as a pseudogene. The CDR3 sequence is 21 residues long.

This sequence joins TRBV28 and TRBJ1-3; the D is unclear. V was shortened by 8 bases and J by 1 base, with 12 bases between the two germline ends. CDR3 length: 14 residues. From germline, CDR1 is MDHEN and CDR2 SYDVKM. The CDR3 loop is CASGPGLSGNTIYF. The CDR3 DNA sequence: TGTGCCAGCGGTCCCGGGCTATCTGGAAACACCATATATTTT. Full variable domain (missing parts from reference TRBV28 and TRBJ1-3): DVKVTQSSRYLVKRTGEKVFLECVQDMDHENMFWYRQDPGLGLRLIYFSYDVKMKEKGDIPEGYSVSREKKERFSLILESASTNQTSMYLCASGPGLSGNTIYFGEGSWLTVV.

V gene TRBV1 combines with J gene TRBJ2-2; the D call TRBD2 from the table was never checked on the DNA. TRBV1 is designated a pseudogene. The CDR3 is 16 residues long. Here the CDR3 DNA reads TGCACCAGCATTCGCCTTAGCGGGGGGGGTAAGGGGGAGCTGTTTTTT. Its translation is CTSIRLSGGGKGELFF.

This clone occurred a few times. This chain joins TRBV6-5 and TRBJ1-2; perhaps TRBD1 as D (6 bases). Per the germline V gene, CDR1 is MNHEY and CDR2 is SVGAGI. This CDR3 contains 13 residues. The V end lost 6 bases, the J end lost 8 bases, and 16 bases lay between the germline ends. The CDR3 DNA reads as TGTGCCAGCAGCCCCAATGGACAGAGGGGCTACACCTTC. It encodes CASSPNGQRGYTF.

The genes are TRBV6-6 and TRBJ1-2, with 7 bases aligning to TRBD1. CDR3 length: 14 residues. V lost 6 bases and J lost 4; bases outside the gene matches: 8. CDR1 MNHNY and CDR2 SVGAGI come from the germline V gene (reference sequence). CDR3 sequence: CASRDEGAGYGYTF. The CDR3 coding sequence is TGTGCCAGCAGGGACGAGGGGGCCGGCTATGGCTACACCTTC.

This chain links TRBV28 with TRBJ1-2; D call uncertain. V lost 4 bases and J lost 2, with 17 bases in between. This CDR3 comprises 16 residues. Germline CDR1 and CDR2: MDHEN and SYDVKM. The CDR3 DNA sequence: TGTGCCAGCAGTTCCCCCTATGGACCCACCAACTATGGCTACACCTTC. The encoded protein is CASSSPYGPTNYGYTF.

This chain uses TRBV2 with TRBJ2-2; perhaps TRBD2 as D (7 bases). Germline V gene sequence: CDR1 SNHLY, CDR2 FYNNEI. V shed 7 bases and J shed 7 bases, with 22 bases lying between them. This CDR3 is built from 16 residues. CDR3 in DNA: TGTGCCAGCACCGTTAATGGGGGGGCTTTGAGCGGGGAGCTGTTTTTT. Protein: CASTVNGGALSGELFF.

This sequence joins TRBV6-1 and TRBJ2-7; 10 bases match TRBD1. The CDR3 has 14 amino acids. J lost 7 bases, V lost 0 bases, and 3 bases had no gene match. Germline CDR1 MNHNS, CDR2 SASEGT. The CDR3 spells CASSEADRGEEQYV. CDR3 coding DNA: TGTGCCAGCAGTGAAGCGGACAGGGGGGAAGAGCAGTACGTC.

V is TRBV4-1 and J is TRBJ1-3, with TRBD1 matching 10 bases. The germline V gene encodes CDR1 MGHRA and CDR2 YSYEKL. This CDR3 comprises 18 residues. With 4 bases clipped from V and 0 bases from J, the junction kept 9 bases outside the gene matches. The DNA of the CDR3 is TGCGCCAGCAGCCCCCAACGACAGGGGGCAAGCTCTGGAAACACCATATATTTT. Translated: CASSPQRQGASSGNTIYF.

The chain combines TRBV5-5 with TRBJ1-2, with 7 bases matching TRBD1. With V trimmed by 2 bases and J by 6 bases, 7 bases remained unmatched. Germline loops: CDR1 SGHKS, CDR2 YYEKEE (reference sequence). This CDR3 has 14 residues. CDR3 sequence reads: CASSLLITGDGYTF. The CDR3 DNA reads TGTGCCAGCAGCTTATTAATAACAGGGGATGGCTACACCTTC.

The J gene is TRBJ1-1, the V gene TRBV6-5; 7 bases are a match to TRBD1. This CDR3 comprises 15 residues. The junction had 12 bases not matched to a gene; V was cut back by 6 bases and J by 5 bases. Germline assignment: CDR1 MNHEY and CDR2 SVGAGI. For the CDR3, the DNA is TGTGCCAGCAGGGACAGGTTGCCTTTAGGGACTGAAGCTTTCTTT. Translated: CASRDRLPLGTEAFF.

CDR3 coding DNA: TGCAGCGTTGAAGACAAAGGACAGGGGGCGGGCTACACCTTC. Its translation: CSVEDKGQGAGYTF. The chain carries TRBV29-1 and TRBJ1-2; 11 bases are shared with TRBD1. This CDR3 contains 14 residues. V trimming: 0 bases; J trimming: 8 bases; junction bases outside the gene matches: 5. Germline CDR1 is SQVTM and CDR2 is ANQGSEA.

The J gene is TRBJ2-6, the V gene TRBV5-6; D is unclear. V lost 4 bases and J lost 0, with 8 bases in between. CDR3 length: 15 amino acids. Looked up from germline, CDR1 is SGHDT and CDR2 is YYEEEE. Written as DNA, the CDR3 is TGTGCCAGCAGCCTCAGGAACTCTGGGGCCAACGTCCTGACTTTC. Protein product: CASSLRNSGANVLTF.

This chain links TRBV6-5 with TRBJ2-5; 9 nucleotides line up with TRBD1. J lost 5 bases, V lost 8 bases, and 3 bases had no gene match. This CDR3 is 12 amino acids long. Germline CDR1 reads MNHEY; CDR2 reads SVGAGI. CDR3 in DNA: TGTGCCAGCGGGACAGGGCCCGAGACCCAGTACTTC. Translating gives CASGTGPETQYF.

This chain joins TRBV7-3 and TRBJ1-1, with a weak D call TRBD1 (5 bases). V was cut by 2 bases and J by 5 bases, with 9 bases left in between. Germline V gene data show CDR1 as SGHTA and CDR2 as FQGTGA. This CDR3 has 13 residues. CDR3: CASSLEGRTEAFF. The CDR3 region has the DNA TGTGCCAGCAGCTTAGAGGGGCGTACTGAAGCTTTCTTT.

The rearrangement joins TRBV2 to TRBJ1-2; D call uncertain. The CDR3 is 15 residues long. Looked up from germline, CDR1 is SNHLY and CDR2 is FYNNEI. Trimming removed 7 bases at V and 4 bases at J, with 19 bases between. CDR3 DNA sequence: TGTGCCAGCAACGGTGTGGTTCAGTCCCTCTATGGCTACACCTTC. This encodes CASNGVVQSLYGYTF.

This sequence joins TRBV5-1 and TRBJ2-3; the D gene is possibly TRBD2 (5 bases). The CDR3 consists of 14 residues. Trimming cost V 3 bases and J 4 bases, with 12 bases left between them. CDR1 and CDR2 (germline): SGHRS, YFSETQ. The CDR3 loop is CASSSGGLADTQYF. For the CDR3, the DNA is TGCGCCAGCAGCTCAGGAGGTTTGGCAGATACGCAGTATTTT.

The CDR3 is CASSLMGRGNTGELFF. CDR3 sequence (DNA): TGTGCCAGCAGCTTAATGGGAAGGGGCAACACCGGGGAGCTGTTTTTT. This rearrangement joins TRBV7-2 to TRBJ2-2; D possibly corresponds to TRBD1 (5 bases). Looked up from germline, CDR1 is SGHTA and CDR2 is FQGNSA. This CDR3 spans 16 amino acids. The V end lost 2 bases, the J end lost 2 bases, and 12 bases lay between the germline ends.

The chain employs TRBV5-1 and TRBJ2-7; 11 nucleotides agree with TRBD1. Germline V lookup: CDR1 SGHRS, CDR2 YFSETQ. Trimming at V came to 0 bases and at J to 3 bases, leaving 11 bases not matched to a gene. The CDR3 covers 18 residues. CDR3 protein: CASSLAFGVGTGGYEQYV. The CDR3 DNA is TGCGCCAGCAGCTTGGCGTTCGGGGTGGGGACAGGGGGCTACGAGCAGTACGTC.